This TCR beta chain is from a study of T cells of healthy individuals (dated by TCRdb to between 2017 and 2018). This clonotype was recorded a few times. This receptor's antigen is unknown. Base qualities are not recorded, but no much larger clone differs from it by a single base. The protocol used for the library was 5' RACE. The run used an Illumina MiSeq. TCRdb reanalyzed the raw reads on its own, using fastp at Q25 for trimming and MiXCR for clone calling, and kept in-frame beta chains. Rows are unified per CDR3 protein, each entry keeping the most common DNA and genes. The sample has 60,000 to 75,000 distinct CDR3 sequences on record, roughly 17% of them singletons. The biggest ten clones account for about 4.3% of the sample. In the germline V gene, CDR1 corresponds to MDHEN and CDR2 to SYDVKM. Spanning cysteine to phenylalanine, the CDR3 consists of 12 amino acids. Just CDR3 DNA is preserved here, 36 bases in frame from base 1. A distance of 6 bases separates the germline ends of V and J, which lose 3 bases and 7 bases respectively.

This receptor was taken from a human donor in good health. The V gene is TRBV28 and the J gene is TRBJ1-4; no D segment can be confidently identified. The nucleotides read TGTGCCAGCAGTTTTCTCTCTGAAAAACTGTTTTTT. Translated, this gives CASSFLSEKLFF.